The present entry profiles one T cell receptor (beta chain) with its context. No antigen is known for it. The sample is drawn from a study of T cells expressing NK-cell markers. Study-level background: Seven HCMV-seropositive donors and one seronegative donor made up the eight sequenced donors. Study results and caveats: Whether expanded NKG2C+ T cell clones were HCMV specific stayed uncertain. More than five donors showed dominant NKG2C+ clonotypes comprising roughly 1.0-7.5% of their CD8+ T cells. There were a handful of donors in whom these clonotypes also led the CD3+CD56-NKG2C+ fraction.

After re-calling the 5' RACE reads, TCRdb lists one entry per CDR3 protein, DNA absent. Reported are approximately 550,000 distinct CDR3 sequences; the ten largest clones contain around 3.3%. CDR3 length equals 11 residues. Germline CDR1 MNHEY, CDR2 SVGAGI. The chain couples TRBV6-5 to TRBJ2-5; the D gene TCRdb calls, TRBD1, cannot be checked with no DNA. The clonotype originates from a man between 18 and 29 years old in good health. Source material: blood T cells: a sorted CD56 or NKG2C T cell subset, CD4+ or CD8+ T cells, or bulk PBMC T cells (not recorded which). CDR3 sequence reads: CASSRGQHQYF.